This is a list of T cell receptor beta chains from one sample in a study of blood T cell repertoires in COVID-19. Measured with immunoSEQ multiplex PCR; TCRdb has only the in-frame clones, and not every one. This repertoire shows 55,000 to 90,000 clones, roughly 77% found once; its top ten account for roughly 0.83%. Sequenced sample: peripheral blood. Receptor source: a woman aged 70-85 years with acute or convalescent COVID-19. The CDR3 runs from the conserved cysteine through the conserved F or W. D genes are given only for firm matches. Size tells how often a clone was seen (once, few, many) or the class of an expanded clone, and some rows leave it out.

size | D | J | V | CDR3 | DNA
few | TRBD1 | TRBJ1-2 | TRBV7-2 | CASSLAEGQKYGYTF | TGTGCCAGCAGCTTAGCAGAGGGACAGAAATATGGCTACACCTTC
once | TRBD1 | TRBJ1-2 | TRBV15 | CATSRRVGTGGPYGYTF | TGTGCCACCAGCAGACGAGTGGGGACAGGGGGTCCCTATGGCTACACCTTC
- | - | TRBJ1-2 | TRBV5-5 | CASSFSTGQGGYTF | TGTGCCAGCAGCTTCTCGACAGGCCAAGGTGGCTACACCTTC
- | - | TRBJ2-3 | TRBV7-2 | CASRPGTYGGDTQYF | TGTGCCAGCAGGCCCGGGACTTACGGCGGGGATACGCAGTATTTT
- | - | TRBJ1-2 | TRBV6-4 | CASSDWKQGGYTF | TGTGCCAGCAGTGACTGGAAGCAGGGTGGCTACACCTTC
- | - | TRBJ1-2 | TRBV21-1 | CASSKHQGRRRYTF | TGTGCCAGCAGCAAACATCAGGGCAGAAGGCGCTACACCTTC
- | - | TRBJ1-2 | TRBV19 | CASSGGGGRRGYTF | TGTGCCAGTAGTGGTGGCGGGGGTCGTCGAGGCTACACCTTC
- | - | TRBJ2-2 | TRBV6-5 | CASSRGYGELFF | TGTGCCAGCAGTCGGGGGTACGGGGAGCTGTTTTTT
- | - | TRBJ1-6 | TRBV27 | CASSFRNSPLHF | TGTGCCAGCAGTTTTCGGAATTCACCCCTCCACTTT
medium-sized | - | TRBJ2-5 | TRBV7-9 | CASSSRLGQETQYF | TGTGCCAGCAGCTCCAGACTAGGCCAAGAGACCCAGTACTTC
- | TRBD1 | TRBJ1-5 | TRBV28 | CASSLGTGTPLSNQPQHF | TGTGCCAGCAGTTTGGGGACAGGGACTCCCCTTAGCAATCAGCCCCAGCATTTT
- | - | TRBJ2-2 | TRBV3-1/TRBV3-2 | CASSFGGTGELFF | TGTGCCAGCAGCTTTGGGGGGACCGGGGAGCTGTTTTTT
- | - | TRBJ2-7 | TRBV30 | CAWSPQDIEQYF | TGTGCCTGGAGTCCGCAGGATATCGAGCAGTACTTC
- | TRBD2 | TRBJ2-1 | TRBV5-4 | CASTNPPGTSPNEQFF | TGTGCCAGCACCAATCCTCCAGGGACTAGCCCCAATGAGCAGTTCTTC
- | - | TRBJ1-2 | TRBV18 | CASSPDIGGYTF | TGTGCCAGCTCCCCGGACATAGGCGGCTACACCTTC
- | - | TRBJ2-1 | TRBV11-3 | CASSLGGQYNEQFF | TGTGCCAGCAGCTTAGGAGGACAGTACAATGAGCAGTTCTTC
- | TRBD2 | TRBJ2-1 | TRBV5-4 | CASSLAGVIGNEQFF | TGTGCCAGCAGCTTAGCGGGAGTAATAGGCAATGAGCAGTTCTTC
- | - | TRBJ1-1 | TRBV14 | CASSQVLGVTEAFF | TGTGCCAGCAGCCAAGTCCTAGGGGTCACTGAAGCTTTCTTT
- | - | TRBJ1-5 | TRBV19 | CASSMGYGGQPQHF | TGTGCCAGTAGTATGGGGTATGGAGGTCAGCCCCAGCATTTT
- | - | TRBJ1-2 | TRBV9 | CASSTPGEAGRRNGYTF | TGTGCCAGCAGCACCCCCGGGGAGGCAGGGCGGCGGAATGGCTACACCTTC
- | - | TRBJ1-1 | TRBV19 | CASSIERSTEAFF | TGTGCCAGTAGTATTGAGAGGAGCACTGAAGCTTTCTTT
once | TRBD2 | TRBJ2-1 | TRBV15 | CATSIPGGGDHNEQFF | TGTGCCACCAGCATTCCTGGCGGGGGGGACCACAATGAGCAGTTCTTC
- | TRBD1 | TRBJ1-2 | TRBV7-2 | CASSTGQGRVGGYTF | TGTGCCAGCAGCACTGGACAGGGGAGGGTCGGAGGCTACACCTTC
few | - | TRBJ1-1 | TRBV7-9 | CASSLETQVSTEAFF | TGTGCCAGCAGCTTAGAGACGCAGGTATCCACTGAAGCTTTCTTT
- | - | TRBJ2-2 | TRBV30 | CAWRRERTGELFF | TGTGCCTGGAGGCGAGAGAGGACCGGGGAGCTGTTTTTT
- | - | TRBJ1-1 | TRBV30 | CAWAPGIRDTEAFF | TGTGCCTGGGCTCCCGGGATAAGGGACACTGAAGCTTTCTTT
- | - | TRBJ1-6 | TRBV14 | CASRSGNSPLHF | TGTGCCAGCCGCTCGGGGAATTCACCCCTCCACTTT
few | - | TRBJ1-5 | TRBV7-9 | CASSLGGDNQPQHF | TGTGCCAGCAGCTTAGGGGGGGACAATCAGCCCCAGCATTTT
once | - | TRBJ1-1 | TRBV5-6 | CASSLLGGEMNTEAFF | TGTGCCAGCAGCTTGCTAGGAGGAGAAATGAACACTGAAGCTTTCTTT
- | TRBD1 | TRBJ2-1 | TRBV12-3/TRBV12-4 | CASRRDSRNEQFF | TGTGCCAGCAGACGGGACAGCCGCAATGAGCAGTTCTTC
- | TRBD2 | TRBJ2-3 | TRBV5-4 | CASSSAKPGLVKTSTDTQYF | TGTGCCAGCAGCTCCGCAAAACCGGGACTAGTAAAGACTAGCACAGATACGCAGTATTTT
- | - | TRBJ2-5 | TRBV5-1 | CASSLGAGFEETQYF | TGCGCCAGCAGCTTGGGAGCAGGGTTCGAGGAGACCCAGTACTTC